The 9 T cell receptor beta chains presented below share a single source sample, sequenced in a study of T cell responses to AZD1222 COVID-19 vaccine. Some clones are missing from TCRdb's copy, which holds only in-frame ones; the method was immunoSEQ multiplex PCR. The repertoire consists of around 130,000 clones, with approximately 86% occurring once and the leading ten covering around 3%. Source: peripheral blood, taken 28 days after the second AZD1222 dose. These receptors originate from an adult who received the AZD1222 COVID-19 vaccine.

The CDR3 coding sequence is TGTGCCAGCAGCTTAAATACGGGGACCTACGAGCAGTACTTC. Translation gives CASSLNTGTYEQYF. The rearrangement links TRBV7-2 to TRBJ2-7; possibly TRBD2 for D (5 bases). This CDR3 comprises 14 residues. The germline V and J ends were trimmed by 2 bases and 2 bases, with 10 bases remaining between them. Germline V gives CDR1 SGHTA, CDR2 FQGNSA.

As regards this clone: One end of the junction does not line up with germline, which may come from a read error. The chain joins TRBV7-7 to TRBJ1-5, with 12 nucleotides matching TRBD1. Germline lookup yields CDR1 SSHAT and CDR2 FNYEAQ (reference sequence). CDR3 length equals 17 residues. CDR3 in DNA: TGTGCTAGCAGCCTAACCCGGGACAGGGGGCGAGAACAGCCCCAGCATTTT. Translation gives CASSLTRDRGREQPQHF.

The rearrangement links TRBV7-8 to TRBJ2-7; D is unresolved. CDR1 and CDR2 (germline): SGHVS, FQNEAQ. The CDR3 totals 13 residues. Trimming shortened V by 4 bases and J by 7 bases, and 14 bases separated the two germline ends. The CDR3, as DNA: TGTGCCAGCAGCTCTAGGGCTGTCGGGGAGCAGTACTTC. Its translation: CASSSRAVGEQYF.

The genes are TRBV15 and TRBJ2-7; D is undetermined. The CDR3 sequence is 14 residues long. The V end lost 3 bases, the J end lost 0 bases, and 9 bases lay between the germline ends. Germline V gene sequence: CDR1 LNHNV, CDR2 YYDKDF (reference sequence). Written as DNA, the CDR3 is TGTGCCACCAGCAGGGTTTCAAACTCCTACGAGCAGTACTTC. It is translated as CATSRVSNSYEQYF.

J is TRBJ2-6 and V is TRBV7-9, with 8 bases lining up with TRBD1. CDR3 length equals 17 residues. The trim removed 5 bases at V and 0 bases at J, leaving 6 bases unmatched. Germline V gene data show CDR1 as SEHNR and CDR2 as FQNEAQ (reference sequence). The CDR3 DNA follows: TGTGCCAGCAGCCGACAGGGGAACCCCTCTGGGGCCAACGTCCTGACTTTC. Amino acids: CASSRQGNPSGANVLTF.

As DNA, the CDR3 is TGTGCCAGCAGTGAACAGGGGTGGGTTGAAAAACTGTTTTTT. As protein: CASSEQGWVEKLFF. V and J are TRBV28 and TRBJ1-4; TRBD1 matches 7 bases. The CDR3 contains 14 residues. Germline V gene lookup returns CDR1 MDHEN and CDR2 SYDVKM. J lost 7 bases, V lost 5 bases, and 7 bases had no gene match. The full variable domain, rest sourced from reference TRBV28 and TRBJ1-4, is DVKVTQSSRYLVKRTGEKVFLECVQDMDHENMFWYRQDPGLGLRLIYFSYDVKMKEKGDIPEGYSVSREKKERFSLILESASTNQTSMYLCASSEQGWVEKLFFGSGTQLSVL.

The rearrangement links TRBV7-9 to TRBJ2-7; unclear D gene. The V gene's germline CDR1 is SEHNR and CDR2 FQNEAQ (reference sequence). V was trimmed by 1 base and J by 7 bases, leaving 8 bases between them. The CDR3 contains 12 residues. The CDR3 DNA sequence: TGTGCCAGCAGCTTAGAAATAGGGGAGCAGTACTTC. Translated: CASSLEIGEQYF.

The chain links TRBV5-1 to TRBJ2-3; 8 nucleotides match TRBD1. The CDR3 covers 16 residues. V was pared by 4 bases and J by 0 bases, with 7 bases of the junction left unmatched. CDR1 and CDR2 (germline): SGHRS, YFSETQ. This chain's CDR3 is CASSTITGGSTDTQYF. CDR3 bases: TGCGCCAGCAGCACAATTACAGGGGGTAGCACAGATACGCAGTATTTT.

This chain connects TRBV6-5 to TRBJ1-2; D call uncertain. This CDR3 is 14 amino acids long. The V gene lost 8 bases and the J gene lost 8 bases, with 21 bases spanning the gap. The germline V gene encodes CDR1 MNHEY and CDR2 SVGAGI. This CDR3 reads CASLVGSVLSGYTF. For the CDR3, the DNA is TGTGCCAGCTTGGTCGGTAGCGTTCTCTCCGGCTACACCTTC.